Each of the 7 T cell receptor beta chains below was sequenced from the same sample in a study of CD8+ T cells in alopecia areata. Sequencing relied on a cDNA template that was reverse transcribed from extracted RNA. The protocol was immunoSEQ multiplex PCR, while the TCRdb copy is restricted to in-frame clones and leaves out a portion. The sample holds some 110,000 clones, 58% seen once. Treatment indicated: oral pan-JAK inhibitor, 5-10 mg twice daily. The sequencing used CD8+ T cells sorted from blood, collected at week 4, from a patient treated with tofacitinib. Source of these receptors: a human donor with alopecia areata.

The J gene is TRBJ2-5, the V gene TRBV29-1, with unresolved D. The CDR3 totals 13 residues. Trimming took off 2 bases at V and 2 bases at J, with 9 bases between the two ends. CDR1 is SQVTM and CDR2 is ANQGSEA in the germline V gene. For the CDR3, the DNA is TGCAGCGTTGAAAATTCAGTACAAGAGACCCAGTACTTC. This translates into CSVENSVQETQYF.

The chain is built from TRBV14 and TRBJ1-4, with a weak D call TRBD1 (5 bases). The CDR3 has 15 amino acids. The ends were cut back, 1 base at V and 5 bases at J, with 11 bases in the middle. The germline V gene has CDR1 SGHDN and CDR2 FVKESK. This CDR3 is CASSQVGDPNEKLFF. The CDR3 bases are TGTGCCAGCAGCCAAGTGGGGGACCCAAATGAAAAACTGTTTTTT.

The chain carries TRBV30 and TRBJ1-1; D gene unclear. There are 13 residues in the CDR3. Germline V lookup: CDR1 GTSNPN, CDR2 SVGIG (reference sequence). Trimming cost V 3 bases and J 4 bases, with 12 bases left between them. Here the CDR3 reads CAWSHDTITEAFF. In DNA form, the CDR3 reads TGTGCCTGGAGCCATGACACAATCACTGAAGCTTTCTTT.

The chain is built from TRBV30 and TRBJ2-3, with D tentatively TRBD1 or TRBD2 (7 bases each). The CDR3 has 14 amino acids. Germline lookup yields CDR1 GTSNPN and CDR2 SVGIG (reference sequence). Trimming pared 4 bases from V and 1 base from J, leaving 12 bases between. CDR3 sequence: CAWMGGTGTDTQYF. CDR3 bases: TGTGCCTGGATGGGGGGGACAGGCACAGATACGCAGTATTTT.

The CDR3 region has the DNA TGTGCCACCAGTTCTGAAGCTTTCTTT. Translated: CATSSEAFF. The chain recombines TRBV15 with TRBJ1-1; D unclear. The V end lost 6 bases, the J end lost 6 bases, and 2 bases lay between the germline ends. CDR1 LNHNV and CDR2 YYDKDF come from the germline V gene (reference sequence). The CDR3 totals 9 residues.

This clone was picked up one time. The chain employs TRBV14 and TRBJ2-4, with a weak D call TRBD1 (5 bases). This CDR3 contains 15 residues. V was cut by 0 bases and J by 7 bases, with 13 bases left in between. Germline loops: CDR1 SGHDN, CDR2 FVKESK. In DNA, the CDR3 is TGTGCCAGCAGCCAAGAGCTTCGTGACAGTAACATTCAGTACTTC. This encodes CASSQELRDSNIQYF.

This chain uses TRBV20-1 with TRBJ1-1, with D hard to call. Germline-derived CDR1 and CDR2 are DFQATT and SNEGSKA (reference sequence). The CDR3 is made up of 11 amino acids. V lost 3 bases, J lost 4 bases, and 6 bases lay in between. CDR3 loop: CSASESTEAFF. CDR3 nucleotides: TGCAGTGCTAGTGAAAGCACTGAAGCTTTCTTT.